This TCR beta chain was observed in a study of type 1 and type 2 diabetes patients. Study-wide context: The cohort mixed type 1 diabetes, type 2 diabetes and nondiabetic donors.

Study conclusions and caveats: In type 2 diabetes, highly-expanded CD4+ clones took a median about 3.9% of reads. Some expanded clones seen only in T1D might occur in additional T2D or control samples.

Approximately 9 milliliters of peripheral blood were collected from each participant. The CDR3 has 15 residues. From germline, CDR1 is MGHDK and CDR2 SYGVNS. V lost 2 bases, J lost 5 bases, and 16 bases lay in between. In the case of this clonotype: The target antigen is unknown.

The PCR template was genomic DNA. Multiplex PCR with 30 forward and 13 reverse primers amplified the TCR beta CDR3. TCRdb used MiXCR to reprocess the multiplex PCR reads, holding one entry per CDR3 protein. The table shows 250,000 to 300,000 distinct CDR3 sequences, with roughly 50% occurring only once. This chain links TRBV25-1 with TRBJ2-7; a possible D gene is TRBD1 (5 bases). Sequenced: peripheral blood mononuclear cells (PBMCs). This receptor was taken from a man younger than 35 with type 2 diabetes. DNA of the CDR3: TGTGCCAGCAGTGAACAAACAGGTTACCACAACGAGCAGTACTTC. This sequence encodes CASSEQTGYHNEQYF.